Listed below are T cell receptor beta chains from one sample, sequenced in a study of T-cell memory formation after mild COVID-19. One entry per CDR3 protein results from TCRdb running MiXCR on the 5' RACE reads. Here the sample spans under 300,000 distinct CDR3 sequences, roughly 15% being singletons. The specimen sequenced was PBMCs or a T cell subset sorted from them (not recorded which). These receptors came from a man between 18 and 29 years old who had mild COVID-19 (a few samples of this study predate the infection). Cell type and time point are not known. The CDR3 runs from the conserved cysteine through the conserved F or W. A D gene is named only where the DNA matches it firmly. Not all rows give a size; the values are once, few, many and, for expanded clones, a class.

J: TRBJ2-1; size: .; V: TRBV2; D: TRBD2; DNA: TGTGCCAGCAGTGGTGGGAGGGTCCGGGATGAGCAGTTCTTC; CDR3: CASSGGRVRDEQFF
J: TRBJ2-1; size: .; V: TRBV7-9; D: TRBD2; DNA: TGTGCCAGCAGCTTAGCGGTAGCGGGGGGTTACAATGAGCAGTTCTTC; CDR3: CASSLAVAGGYNEQFF
J: TRBJ2-1; size: few; V: TRBV20-1; D: .; DNA: TGCAGTGCCAGATCCGGGGGCTCCAATGAGCAGTTCTTC; CDR3: CSARSGGSNEQFF
J: TRBJ1-1; size: many; V: TRBV12-3/TRBV12-4; D: .; DNA: TGTGCCAGCAGTTTGACGGGGGAGCCTGAAGCTTTCTTT; CDR3: CASSLTGEPEAFF
J: TRBJ2-5; size: .; V: TRBV7-2; D: .; DNA: TGTGCCAGCAGCGGCCCGGAAGGGACCCAGTACTTC; CDR3: CASSGPEGTQYF
J: TRBJ2-5; size: many; V: TRBV7-9; D: .; DNA: TGTGCCAGCAGCCCGACCAGAAGGAACCAAGAGACCCAGTACTTC; CDR3: CASSPTRRNQETQYF
J: TRBJ2-7; size: few; V: TRBV5-1; D: TRBD2; DNA: TGCGCCAGCAGCACATCCTCCACTAGCGGGGACTCCTACGAGCAGTACTTC; CDR3: CASSTSSTSGDSYEQYF
J: TRBJ2-5; size: .; V: TRBV9; D: .; DNA: TGTGCCAGCAGCGTAGAACCCCAGGGCCACCAAGAGACCCAGTACTTC; CDR3: CASSVEPQGHQETQYF
J: TRBJ2-5; size: few; V: TRBV12-3/TRBV12-4; D: .; DNA: TGTGCCAGCAGTTTGGAGCAGGGGGGAGAGACCCAGTACTTC; CDR3: CASSLEQGGETQYF
J: TRBJ2-3; size: .; V: TRBV10-3; D: .; DNA: TGTGCCATCAGTGGGCAAATGCGGGACCTGGTCACAGATACGCAGTATTTT; CDR3: CAISGQMRDLVTDTQYF
J: TRBJ1-1; size: few; V: TRBV20-1; D: .; DNA: TGCAGTGCTAGAGATTCTAGGGGCCAAACTGAAGCTTTCTTT; CDR3: CSARDSRGQTEAFF
J: TRBJ1-2; size: .; V: TRBV7-9; D: .; DNA: TGTGCCAGCAGCACGGGACAAGTCTATGGCTACACCTTC; CDR3: CASSTGQVYGYTF
J: TRBJ1-1; size: .; V: TRBV5-1; D: .; DNA: TGCGCCAGCAGCTTGGGGGTCTCCCCGGGGGCTTTCTTT; CDR3: CASSLGVSPGAFF
J: TRBJ2-1; size: few; V: TRBV20-1; D: TRBD2; DNA: TGCAGTGCTAGCGGGGGGGCGAACAATGAGCAGTTCTTC; CDR3: CSASGGANNEQFF
J: TRBJ2-3; size: .; V: TRBV6-2/TRBV6-3; D: .; DNA: TGTGCCAGCAGGGATGCGGGGCGGGTTTCAGATACGCAGTATTTT; CDR3: CASRDAGRVSDTQYF
J: TRBJ2-3; size: .; V: TRBV7-7; D: TRBD2; DNA: TGTGCCAGCAGCTTATCCCGGGGAGGGACAGATACGCAGTATTTT; CDR3: CASSLSRGGTDTQYF
J: TRBJ1-1; size: few; V: TRBV7-9; D: .; DNA: TGTGCCAGCAGCTCCGGACGGGCGAACACTGAAGCTTTCTTT; CDR3: CASSSGRANTEAFF
J: TRBJ2-5; size: .; V: TRBV28; D: .; DNA: TGTGCCAGCAGTTCTGCAGGGTACCAAGAGACCCAGTACTTC; CDR3: CASSSAGYQETQYF
J: TRBJ2-5; size: .; V: TRBV20-1; D: TRBD2; DNA: TGCAGTGCTTGGACTAGCGGGGCAGGAACCCAGTACTTC; CDR3: CSAWTSGAGTQYF
J: TRBJ1-5; size: few; V: TRBV4-2; D: .; DNA: TGTGCCAGCAGCCAAGATGCAGGGGCTTTACTGCCCCAGCATTTT; CDR3: CASSQDAGALLPQHF
J: TRBJ2-7; size: .; V: TRBV4-2; D: TRBD1; DNA: TGTGCCAGCAGCCAGCTAGAGGGGGCGGGCTACGAGCAGTACTTC; CDR3: CASSQLEGAGYEQYF
J: TRBJ2-2; size: few; V: TRBV7-2; D: .; DNA: TGTGCCAGCAGCTTTCTCAGGACCGGGGAGCTGTTTTTT; CDR3: CASSFLRTGELFF
J: TRBJ1-1; size: .; V: TRBV10-2; D: .; DNA: TGCGCCAGCAGCCCCGGTGGGGGTGAGGCTTTCTTT; CDR3: CASSPGGGEAFF
J: TRBJ1-5; size: .; V: TRBV19; D: .; DNA: TGTGCCAGTGTCCGGAGGGGCCAAAGCAATCAGCCCCAGCATTTT; CDR3: CASVRRGQSNQPQHF
J: TRBJ2-5; size: once; V: TRBV20-1; D: TRBD1; DNA: TGCAGTGCTAGAGAGGGACAGGGGGGTGGGGAGACCCAGTACTTC; CDR3: CSAREGQGGGETQYF
J: TRBJ1-1; size: .; V: TRBV10-2; D: .; DNA: TGCGCCAGTAAGAACAGGCACACTGAAGCTTTCTTT; CDR3: CASKNRHTEAFF
J: TRBJ2-5; size: .; V: TRBV6-5; D: .; DNA: TGTGCCAGCAGTTTTGACACTCCCGGGGCAGAGACCCAGTACTTC; CDR3: CASSFDTPGAETQYF
J: TRBJ2-5; size: .; V: TRBV7-2; D: .; DNA: TGTGCCAGCATCGAGCACGGGGGAACCATACAAGAGACCCAGTACTTC; CDR3: CASIEHGGTIQETQYF
J: TRBJ1-5; size: few; V: TRBV20-1; D: .; DNA: TGCAGTGCTTCAGCCGGACTGGGCGAGGTTCAGCCCCAGCATTTT; CDR3: CSASAGLGEVQPQHF
J: TRBJ2-1; size: many; V: TRBV7-2; D: TRBD1; DNA: TGTGCCAGCAGCACCCGACAGGGGCAAATATTCTTC; CDR3: CASSTRQGQIFF
J: TRBJ2-7; size: many; V: TRBV5-1; D: TRBD2; DNA: TGCGCCAGCAGCGCCGGACTAGCGACCTTCTACGAGCAGTACTTC; CDR3: CASSAGLATFYEQYF
J: TRBJ1-2; size: few; V: TRBV5-6; D: .; DNA: TGTGCCAGCAGGGGGTCGGATCAGAACTATGGCTACACCTTC; CDR3: CASRGSDQNYGYTF
J: TRBJ2-7; size: few; V: TRBV29-1; D: .; DNA: TGCAGCGTTCGGGGTCCGGGCGACGAGCAGTACTTC; CDR3: CSVRGPGDEQYF
J: TRBJ1-2; size: .; V: TRBV7-9; D: .; DNA: TGTGCCAGCAGCCGTCTTTCCCACGGGGAAAACTATGGCTACACCTTC; CDR3: CASSRLSHGENYGYTF
J: TRBJ1-3; size: .; V: TRBV7-9; D: .; DNA: TGTGCCAGCAGCCAAGCCAGGGGCACCATATATTTT; CDR3: CASSQARGTIYF